Only one count was recorded for the clone carrying this T cell receptor (beta chain). These data are taken from a study of CD4 and CD8 cells across lung adenocarcinoma regions. TCRdb reanalysed the PCR reads using MiXCR and keeps one entry per CDR3 protein. The sample has tens of thousands of distinct CDR3 sequences, approximately 52% seen once. Localized lung adenocarcinoma, a non-small cell lung cancer, affected the donors. CDR1 and CDR2 (germline): DFQATT, SNEGSKA (reference sequence). This CDR3 spans 11 amino acids. Trimming removed 4 bases from V and 6 bases from J; junction bases left unmatched: 1.

V and J are TRBV20-1 and TRBJ1-2, with TRBD1 identical over 8 bases. This receptor was taken from a male donor with lung adenocarcinoma. The CD4 and CD8 labels of this study may be unreliable. Material for sequencing was CD4+ T cells from the center of a lung tumor. CDR3 region: CSATGGNGYTF. The CDR3 DNA reads as TGCAGTGCTACAGGGGGCAATGGCTACACCTTC.